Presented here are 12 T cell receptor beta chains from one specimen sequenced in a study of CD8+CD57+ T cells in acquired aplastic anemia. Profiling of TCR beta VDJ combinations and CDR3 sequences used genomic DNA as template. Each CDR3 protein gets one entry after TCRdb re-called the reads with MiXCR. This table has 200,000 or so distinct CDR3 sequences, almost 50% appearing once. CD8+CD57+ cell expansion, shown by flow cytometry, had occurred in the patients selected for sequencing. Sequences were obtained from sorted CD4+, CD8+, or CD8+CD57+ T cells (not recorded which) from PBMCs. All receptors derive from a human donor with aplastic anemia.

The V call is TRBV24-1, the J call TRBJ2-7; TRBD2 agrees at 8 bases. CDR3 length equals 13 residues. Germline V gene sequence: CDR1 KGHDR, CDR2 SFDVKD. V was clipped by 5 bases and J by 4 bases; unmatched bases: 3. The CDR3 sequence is CATSAGLGYEQYF. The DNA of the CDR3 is TGTGCCACCAGTGCGGGACTAGGTTACGAGCAGTACTTC.

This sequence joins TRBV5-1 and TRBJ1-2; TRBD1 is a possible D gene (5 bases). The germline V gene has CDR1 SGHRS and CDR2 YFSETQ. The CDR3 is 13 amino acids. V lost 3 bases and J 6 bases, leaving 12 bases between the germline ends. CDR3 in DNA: TGCGCCAGCAGCTCGGAGGGGATACATGGCTACACCTTC. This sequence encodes CASSSEGIHGYTF.

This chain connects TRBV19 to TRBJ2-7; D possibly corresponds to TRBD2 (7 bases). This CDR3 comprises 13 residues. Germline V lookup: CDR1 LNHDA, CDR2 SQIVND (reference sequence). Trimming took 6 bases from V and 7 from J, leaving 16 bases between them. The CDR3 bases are TGTGCCAGTAGGACGGAGGGGGGGGAAGAGCAGTACTTC. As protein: CASRTEGGEEQYF.

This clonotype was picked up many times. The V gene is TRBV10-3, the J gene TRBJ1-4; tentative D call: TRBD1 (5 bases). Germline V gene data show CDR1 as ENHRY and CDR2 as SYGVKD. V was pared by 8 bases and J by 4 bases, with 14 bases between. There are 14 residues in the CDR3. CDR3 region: CAIRDSAFNEKLFF. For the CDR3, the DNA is TGTGCCATCCGAGACAGCGCCTTTAATGAAAAACTGTTTTTT.

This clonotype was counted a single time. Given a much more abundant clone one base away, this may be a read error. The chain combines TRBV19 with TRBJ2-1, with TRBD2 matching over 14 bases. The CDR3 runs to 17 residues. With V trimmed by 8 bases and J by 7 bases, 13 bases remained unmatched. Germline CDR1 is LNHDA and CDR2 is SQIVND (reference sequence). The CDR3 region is CASGNRRTSGGYNEQFF. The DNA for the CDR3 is TGTGCCAGTGGTAACCGCCGGACTAGCGGGGGGTATAATGAGCAGTTCTTC.

CDR3 DNA sequence: TGTGCCAGCAGCTTTGTGGCAGGGAAAGAGACCCAGTACTTC. It encodes CASSFVAGKETQYF. V gene TRBV7-9 combines with J gene TRBJ2-5, with a tentative D call TRBD1 (5 bases). The length of the CDR3 is 14 residues. Trimming took off 3 bases at V and 3 bases at J, with 11 bases between the two ends. Germline V gene data show CDR1 as SEHNR and CDR2 as FQNEAQ (reference sequence).

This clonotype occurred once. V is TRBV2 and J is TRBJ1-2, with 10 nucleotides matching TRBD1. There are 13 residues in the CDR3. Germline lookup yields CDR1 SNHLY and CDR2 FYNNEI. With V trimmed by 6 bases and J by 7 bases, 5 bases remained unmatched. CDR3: CASRDRGRSGYTF. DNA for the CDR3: TGTGCCAGCAGGGACAGGGGGAGAAGTGGCTACACCTTC.

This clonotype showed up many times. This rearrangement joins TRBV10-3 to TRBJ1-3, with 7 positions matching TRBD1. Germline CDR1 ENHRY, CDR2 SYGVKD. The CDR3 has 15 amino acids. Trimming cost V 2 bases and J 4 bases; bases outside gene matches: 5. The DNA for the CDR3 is TGTGCCATCAGTGAGAAAGGGGGCTGGGGAAACACCATATATTTT. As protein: CAISEKGGWGNTIYF.

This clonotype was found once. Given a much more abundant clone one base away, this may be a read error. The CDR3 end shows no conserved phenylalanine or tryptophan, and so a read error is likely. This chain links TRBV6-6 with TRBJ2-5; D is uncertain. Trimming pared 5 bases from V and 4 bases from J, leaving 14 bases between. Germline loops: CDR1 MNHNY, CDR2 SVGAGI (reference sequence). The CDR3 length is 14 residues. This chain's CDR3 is CASSEATVGETQYL. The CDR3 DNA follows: TGTGCCAGCAGTGAAGCGACGGTGGGAGAGACCCAGTACCTC.

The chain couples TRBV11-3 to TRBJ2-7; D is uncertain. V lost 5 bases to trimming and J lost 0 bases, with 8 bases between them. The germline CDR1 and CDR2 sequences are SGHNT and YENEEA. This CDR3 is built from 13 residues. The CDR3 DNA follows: TGTGCCAGCAGCACTACACCCTCCTACGAGCAGTACTTC. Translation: CASSTTPSYEQYF.

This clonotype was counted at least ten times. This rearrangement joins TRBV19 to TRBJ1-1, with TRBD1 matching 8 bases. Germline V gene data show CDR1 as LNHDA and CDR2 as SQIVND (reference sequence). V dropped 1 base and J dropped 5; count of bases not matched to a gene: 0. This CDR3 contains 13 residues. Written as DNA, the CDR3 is TGTGCCAGTAGTATAGGGACAGGGACTGAAGCTTTCTTT. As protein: CASSIGTGTEAFF.

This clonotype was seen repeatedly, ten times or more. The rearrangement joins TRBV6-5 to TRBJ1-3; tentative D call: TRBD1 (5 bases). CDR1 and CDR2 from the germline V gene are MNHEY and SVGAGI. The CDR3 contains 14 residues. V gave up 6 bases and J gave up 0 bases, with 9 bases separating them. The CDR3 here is CASRTDHSGNTIYF. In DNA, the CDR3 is TGTGCCAGCAGGACAGACCACTCTGGAAACACCATATATTTT.